This T cell receptor beta chain was sequenced during a study of blood T cell repertoires in COVID-19. On the study more broadly: The United States, Italy and Spain supplied acute and convalescent COVID-19 samples. PBMCs, B-cell-depleted T cells, or T cells provided the cDNA or gDNA that made up the material.

This clone has a single count. Authors' data handling: Amplification from reference gene primers served as the basis for estimated nucleated cell counts. Only in-frame clones appear in the TCRdb table, and some are missing; sequencing was by immunoSEQ multiplex PCR. The D gene and trimming were derived from the DNA, and the V and J assignments and clone size from that table. Of 54,000 or so clones in the sample, around 83% were seen once. From germline, CDR1 is PRHDT and CDR2 FYEKMQ (reference sequence). This CDR3 region has 14 residues. V trimming: 0 bases; J trimming: 4 bases; junction bases outside the gene matches: 0.

Sequencing was carried out using peripheral blood. This rearrangement joins TRBV13 to TRBJ1-2, with 9 nucleotides matching TRBD1. The TCR comes from a woman aged 55-69 years with acute or convalescent COVID-19. The DNA of the CDR3 is TGTGCCAGCAGCTTAGGGGGACAGGGCTATGGCTACACCTTC. It encodes CASSLGGQGYGYTF.